This T cell receptor (beta chain) originates from a study of Tregs in tolerant kidney transplant recipients. Related graft donors supplied nonmyeloablative bone marrow transplants, and mixed chimerism was transient. Profiling relied on immunoSEQ multiplex PCR, and the TCRdb table lists in-frame clones only, not all of them. This repertoire includes under 35,000 clones. The V end lost 3 bases, the J end lost 3 bases, and 8 bases lay between the germline ends. Germline CDR1 and CDR2: SNHLY and FYNNEI. The CDR3 sequence is 13 residues long. In the case of this clone: The sequenced fragment ends 3 residues before the CDR3 boundary, so the rest is inferred from the germline J gene.

The specimen comprised CD4+ T cells from blood (PBMCs), sampled 24 months after the transplant. The chain uses TRBV2 and TRBJ1-2; D unresolved. This clonotype originated in a human patient who received a combined kidney and bone marrow transplant. The T cells may come from the graft donor. CDR3 bases read: TGTGCCAGCAGTGAGGGCCCTTACTATGGC. Amino acid sequence: CASSEGPYYG. In full, the CDR3 reads CASSEGPYYGYTF.